This T cell receptor beta chain was captured in a study of precursors of human CD4 cytotoxic T cells (dated by TCRdb to 2016 to 2019). Regarding the study in general: The bulk TCR-seq analysis covered CD4+ memory subsets from some 15 donors in total. TCR-seq analysis of approximately 15 donors yielded TCRalpha and TCRbeta chain sequences (table S7).

About this clonotype: No antigen is known for it. No per-base quality is available; no much larger clone lies one base away.

CDR1 and CDR2, looked up from the germline V gene, are SGHRS and YFSETQ. Its CDR3 holds 15 amino acids, cysteine through phenylalanine. The kept DNA is CDR3 alone, 45 bases in frame from the first base. Trimming at the junction amounts to 2 bases on V and 5 bases on J, and the germline ends lie 11 bases apart. To test for a precursor-effector relationship among CD4 cytotoxic T cells, four sorted CD4+ memory subsets (TCM, TEM, IL-7Rhigh TEMRA, IL-7R- TEMRA) underwent bulk UMI-based TCR sequencing. Cells were obtained from peripheral blood mononuclear cells that had been isolated from human blood. Sequencer: Illumina MiSeq. The study's processing was this. Repertoire diversity was measured with the Shannon-Wiener index computed in VDJtools. Expanded TCRbeta clonotypes were defined as those with a clonotype frequency of at least 3. The public reads were run again by TCRdb, first through fastp at Q25 and then through MiXCR, and only productive beta chains were kept. Every entry covers one CDR3 protein and lists the most common genes and DNA from its rows. These V and J calls rely on TCRdb rather than the paper's analysis. The sample table shows 250 to 300 distinct CDR3 sequences, and 15% to 19% are seen once. Jointly, the top ten make up around 48% of the sample.

Study-wide conclusions, independent of this receptor: Expanded effector clonotypes accounted for a larger share of IL-7Rhigh TEMRA clonotypes than of TEM or TCM clonotypes. More restricted TCR repertoires, with lower diversity and more expanded clonotypes, were shown by IL-7Rhigh and IL-7R- TEMRA subsets than by TCM and TEM subsets. Only 13 of the 14 donors were included in some bulk TCR-seq comparisons, which suggests that not every subset was available for every donor. The authors noted that a human observational design cannot definitively establish the direction of differentiation between precursor and effector cells.

The receptor chain draws on TRBV5-1 and TRBJ1-6; TRBD1 is perhaps the D gene, given 6 matching bases. This receptor was taken from a human donor in good health. Sequencing was done on a sample of memory CD4+ T cells from blood (PBMCs). The CDR3 has the sequence CASSFRTVNNSPLHF. DNA sequence: TGCGCCAGCAGCTTTCGGACAGTTAATAATTCACCCCTCCACTTT.